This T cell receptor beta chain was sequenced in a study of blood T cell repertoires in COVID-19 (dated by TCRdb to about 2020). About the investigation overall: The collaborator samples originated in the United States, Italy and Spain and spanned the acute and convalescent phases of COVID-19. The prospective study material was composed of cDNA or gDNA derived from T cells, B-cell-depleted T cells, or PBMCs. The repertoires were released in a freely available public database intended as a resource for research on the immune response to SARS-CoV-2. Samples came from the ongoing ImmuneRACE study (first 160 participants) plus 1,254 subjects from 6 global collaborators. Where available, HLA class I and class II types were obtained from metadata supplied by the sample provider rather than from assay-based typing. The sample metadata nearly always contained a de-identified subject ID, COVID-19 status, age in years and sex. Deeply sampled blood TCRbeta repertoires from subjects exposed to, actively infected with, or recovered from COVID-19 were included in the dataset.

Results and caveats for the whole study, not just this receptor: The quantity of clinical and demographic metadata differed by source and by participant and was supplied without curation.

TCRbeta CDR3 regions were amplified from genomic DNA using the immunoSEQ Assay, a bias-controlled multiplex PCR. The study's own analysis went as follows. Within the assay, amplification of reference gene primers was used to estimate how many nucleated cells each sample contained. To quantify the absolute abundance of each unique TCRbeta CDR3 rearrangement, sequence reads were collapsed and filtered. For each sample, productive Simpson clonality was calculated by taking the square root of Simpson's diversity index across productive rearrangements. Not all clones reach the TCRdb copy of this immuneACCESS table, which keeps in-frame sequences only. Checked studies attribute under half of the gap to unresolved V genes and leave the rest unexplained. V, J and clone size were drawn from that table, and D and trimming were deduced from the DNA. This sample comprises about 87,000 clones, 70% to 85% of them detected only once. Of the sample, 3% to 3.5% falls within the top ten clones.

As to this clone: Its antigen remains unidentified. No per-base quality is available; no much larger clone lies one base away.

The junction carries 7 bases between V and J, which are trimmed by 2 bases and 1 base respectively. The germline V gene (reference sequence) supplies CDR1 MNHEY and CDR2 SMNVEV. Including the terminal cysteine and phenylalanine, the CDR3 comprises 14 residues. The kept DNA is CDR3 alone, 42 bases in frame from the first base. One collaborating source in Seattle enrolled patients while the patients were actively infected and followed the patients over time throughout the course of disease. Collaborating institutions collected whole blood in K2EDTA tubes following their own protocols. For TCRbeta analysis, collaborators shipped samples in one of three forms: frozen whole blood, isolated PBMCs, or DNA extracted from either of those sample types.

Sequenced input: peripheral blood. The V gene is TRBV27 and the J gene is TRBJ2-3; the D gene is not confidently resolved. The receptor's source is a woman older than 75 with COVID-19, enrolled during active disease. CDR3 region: CASSLGAGTDTQYF. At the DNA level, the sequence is TGTGCCAGCAGTTTAGGAGCAGGCACAGATACGCAGTATTTT.